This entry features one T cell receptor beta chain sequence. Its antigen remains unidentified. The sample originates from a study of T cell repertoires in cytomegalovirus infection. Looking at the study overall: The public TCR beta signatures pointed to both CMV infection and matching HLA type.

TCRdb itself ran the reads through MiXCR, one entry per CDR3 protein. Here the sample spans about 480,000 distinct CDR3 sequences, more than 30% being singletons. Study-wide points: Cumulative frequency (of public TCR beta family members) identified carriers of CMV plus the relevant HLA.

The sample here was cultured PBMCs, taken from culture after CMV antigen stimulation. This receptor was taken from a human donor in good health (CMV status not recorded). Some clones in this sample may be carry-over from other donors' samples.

CDR3 DNA: TGTGCCAGCAGCGAATGGACTGCAAGCGCTTTCTTT. Translation: CASSEWTASAFF. This chain uses TRBV7-2 with TRBJ1-1, with unresolved D. The CDR3 has 12 residues. V was pared by 5 bases and J by 11 bases, with 15 bases between. Germline V CDR1 and CDR2: SGHTA, FQGNSA.